Listed here are 3 T cell receptor beta chains from one sample, sequenced in a study of cytotoxic CD8 clonotypes in ibrutinib-treated CLL. Using immunoSEQ multiplex PCR, the repertoire was profiled, and TCRdb retains in-frame clones only, with some absent. The table lists approximately 70,000 clones, more than 70% of them singletons. Sequencing used PBMCs, obtained at disease progression, from a patient treated with ibrutinib. These receptors came from a human donor with chronic lymphocytic leukemia.

DNA for the CDR3: TGTGCCAGCAGCTTAGCGGCCGGGACAGCCTTCTATGGCTACACCTTC. Translating gives CASSLAAGTAFYGYTF. This sequence joins TRBV7-2 and TRBJ1-2; TRBD1 aligns across 7 bases. The CDR3 sequence is 16 residues long. The V gene end was trimmed by 0 bases and the J gene end by 4 bases; junction bases not matched to a gene: 8. Germline V gene sequence: CDR1 SGHTA, CDR2 FQGNSA.

The rearrangement links TRBV5-1 to TRBJ1-5, with D unresolved. The CDR3 has 16 amino acids. From germline, CDR1 is SGHRS and CDR2 YFSETQ. V was clipped by 5 bases and J by 0 bases, with 15 bases between them. The CDR3 sequence is CASSPRGRDSNQPQHF. CDR3 bases: TGCGCCAGCAGTCCCCGTGGACGGGATAGCAATCAGCCCCAGCATTTT.

This clone occurred once. The rearrangement links TRBV18 to TRBJ2-7; D not certain. The CDR3 loop spans 13 amino acids. CDR1 and CDR2 (germline): KGHSH, LQKENI. The ends were cut back, 3 bases at V and 6 bases at J, with 12 bases in the middle. The CDR3 coding sequence is TGTGCCAGCTCACCTGAGGATGGTGCCGAGCAGTACTTC. Its translation is CASSPEDGAEQYF.